The 5 T cell receptor beta chains in this list originate from one sample, sequenced in a study of graft-versus-host responses after intestinal transplantation. Antigens for these TCRs are unknown. TCRdb keeps only in-frame clones here, not all; method: immunoSEQ multiplex PCR. Seen here are under 150,000 clones, roughly 93% observed once, and the top ten hold roughly 0.12%. Sequenced here: unstimulated CD4+ T cells sorted from spleen or lymph node cells, sampled before intestinal transplant. These TCRs come from a human donor who received an intestinal transplant.

The rearrangement links TRBV4-2 to TRBJ1-1; 11 positions match TRBD1. V lost 1 base and J lost 5; bases outside the gene matches: 3. This CDR3 is built from 15 residues. The V gene's germline CDR1 is LGHNA and CDR2 YNFKEQ. CDR3 residues: CASSQGGTGGTEAFF. CDR3 sequence (DNA): TGTGCCAGCAGCCAAGGAGGGACAGGGGGAACTGAAGCTTTCTTT.

The V and J genes are TRBV29-1 and TRBJ2-5; 8 bases map to TRBD2. V gave up 6 bases and J gave up 4 bases; unmatched junction bases: 4. The CDR3 runs 12 residues. The germline CDR1 and CDR2 sequences are SQVTM and ANQGSEA. The CDR3 nucleotides read TGCAGCGTGCGGGGGGAGGGAGAGACCCAGTACTTC. Translation gives CSVRGEGETQYF.

This sequence joins TRBV30 and TRBJ2-7; TRBD2 aligns across 14 bases. Germline CDR1 is GTSNPN and CDR2 is SVGIG (reference sequence). The CDR3 has 17 residues. V shed 4 bases and J 1 base; nucleotides not matched to a gene: 9. Written as DNA, the CDR3 is TGTGCCTGGAACAGCGCCCGACTAGCGGGAGGGTCCTACGAGCAGTACTTC. It is translated as CAWNSARLAGGSYEQYF.

The chain joins TRBV6-5 to TRBJ1-1; tentative D call: TRBD1 (5 bases). CDR3 size: 14 residues. Trimming shortened V by 2 bases and J by 1 base, and 8 bases separated the two germline ends. Germline assignment: CDR1 MNHEY and CDR2 SVGAGI. Written as DNA, the CDR3 is TGTGCCAGCAGTTACCCTGGGGGGAACACTGAAGCTTTCTTT. It encodes CASSYPGGNTEAFF.

Turning to this clone: The germline gene is not matched at one end of the junction; a read error may be the cause. The chain joins TRBV7-7 to TRBJ2-1, with 8 bases fitting TRBD2. The CDR3 contains 18 residues. Germline-derived CDR1 and CDR2 are SSHAT and FNYEAQ (reference sequence). This CDR3 reads CASSSSLAGKESYNEQFF. CDR3 DNA sequence: TGTGCTAGCAGCTCTTCTTTAGCGGGAAAAGAGTCCTACAATGAGCAGTTCTTC.